A single sample is the source of the 20 T cell receptor beta chains below, sequenced in a study of blood T cells in healthy people across ages. Sample-barcoded 5' priming and a J-beta primer mix drove a second PCR of 7 to 11 cycles. TCRdb redid the calling of the 5' RACE reads with MiXCR, one entry per CDR3 protein. Here the sample spans about 1.7 million distinct CDR3 sequences, 28% being singletons. The material sequenced was blood. These receptors came from a woman aged 25 to 45 in good health.

This clonotype was seen many times. This chain uses TRBV5-1 with TRBJ1-2; D remains unclear. The CDR3 runs to 14 residues. Trimming took 0 bases from V and 7 from J, leaving 13 bases between them. The germline CDR1 and CDR2 sequences are SGHRS and YFSETQ. The CDR3 DNA sequence: TGCGCCAGCAGCTTGGCCGAGGGTTTAGGTGGCTACACCTTC. It translates to CASSLAEGLGGYTF.

This chain joins TRBV2 and TRBJ2-1; 9 bases match TRBD2. Germline CDR1 SNHLY, CDR2 FYNNEI. The V and J ends lost 6 bases and 6 bases, in that order; junction bases with no gene match: 12. This CDR3 comprises 16 residues. DNA for the CDR3: TGTGCCAGCAGGGTTCGCGGGACTAGCCGCTTCAATGAGCAGTTCTTC. Encoded protein: CASRVRGTSRFNEQFF.

The genes are TRBV30 and TRBJ2-1, with D possibly TRBD1 on 5 matching bases. The J call is in doubt because the DNA end fits TRBJ2-7 better. In germline, CDR1 is GTSNPN, CDR2 SVGIG (reference sequence). The CDR3 contains 15 residues. DNA for the CDR3: TGTGCCTGGAGACAGGATAACGGTCCCTACAATGAGCAGTACTTC. Translating it yields CAWRQDNGPYNEQYF.

In its sample, this clonotype was seen a few times. This chain links TRBV5-6 with TRBJ1-1; no firm D call. Germline CDR1 is SGHDT and CDR2 is YYEEEE. CDR3 length equals 17 residues. With 1 base removed from V and 0 bases from J, the gap between germline ends came to 16 bases. This CDR3 reads CASSLRVGELVNTEAFF. The CDR3 DNA reads TGTGCCAGCAGCTTGCGGGTTGGGGAGTTGGTGAACACTGAAGCTTTCTTT. The variable domain in full, with the rest retrieved from reference TRBV5-6 and TRBJ1-1, is DAGVTQSPTHLIKTRGQQVTLRCSPKSGHDTVSWYQQALGQGPQFIFQYYEEEERQRGNFPDRFSGHQFPNYSSELNVNALLLGDSALYLCASSLRVGELVNTEAFFGQGTRLTVV.

This clonotype was recorded a few times. The rearrangement uses TRBV20-1 and TRBJ2-1; 12 nucleotides align to TRBD2. The CDR3 contains 18 residues. From germline, CDR1 is DFQATT and CDR2 SNEGSKA (reference sequence). V dropped 2 bases and J dropped 0; count of bases not matched to a gene: 8. The CDR3 bases are TGCAGTGCTAGACGGCTAGCGGGGGGGTCGAGCTCCTACAATGAGCAGTTCTTC. This sequence encodes CSARRLAGGSSSYNEQFF.

As for this clonotype: The junction shows a germline mismatch at one end, possibly a read error. The chain has TRBV5-1 and TRBJ2-1; TRBD1 agrees at 8 bases. The CDR3 loop spans 15 amino acids. The germline CDR1 and CDR2 sequences are SGHRS and YFSETQ. CDR3 in amino acids: CVSSPGQGSYNEQFF. CDR3 nucleotide sequence: TGCGTCAGCAGCCCCGGACAGGGCTCCTACAATGAGCAGTTCTTC.

Of note for this clonotype: A read error may be the cause here, since a much bigger clone is one base away. CDR3 coding DNA: TGTGCCAGCAGTGCAAGGGGTGTGCAGTACTTC. Encoded protein: CASSARGVQYF. The genes are TRBV6-4 and TRBJ2-5; D possibly corresponds to TRBD1 (5 bases). The CDR3 length is 11 residues. The germline V and J ends were trimmed by 4 bases and 11 bases, with 11 bases remaining between them. Germline CDR1 MRHNA, CDR2 SNTAGT.

This clonotype was recorded a few times. With a much larger clone just one base away, this may be a read error. V is TRBV20-1 and J is TRBJ2-7, with 7 nucleotides matching TRBD1. This CDR3 comprises 14 residues. Germline V CDR1 and CDR2: DFQATT, SNEGSKA (reference sequence). V was clipped by 1 base and J by 3 bases; unmatched bases: 6. CDR3 nucleotide sequence: TGCAGTGCTAGAGCGGCAGGGGGAGACTACGAGCAGTACTTC. Amino acids: CSARAAGGDYEQYF.

CDR3 in amino acids: CASSDTSDRANYGYTF. The CDR3 DNA reads TGTGCCAGCAGTGACACGTCGGACAGAGCTAACTATGGCTACACCTTC. The chain joins TRBV2 to TRBJ1-2, with D maybe TRBD1 (6 bases). V lost 3 bases, J lost 0 bases, and 14 bases lay in between. Germline CDR1 is SNHLY and CDR2 is FYNNEI. The CDR3 sequence is 16 residues long.

The J gene is TRBJ2-5, the V gene TRBV20-1; D call uncertain. Germline V gene sequence: CDR1 DFQATT, CDR2 SNEGSKA (reference sequence). The CDR3 spans 13 residues. Trimming cost V 6 bases and J 0 bases, with 11 bases left between them. CDR3 bases: TGCAGTGCCCAATCCCCCGACCAAGAGACCCAGTACTTC. It yields the protein CSAQSPDQETQYF.

For this clonotype: Being one base from a much bigger clone, this may be a read error. The chain recombines TRBV6-5 with TRBJ1-5, with a possible D match to TRBD1 (5 bases). Germline assignment: CDR1 MNHEY and CDR2 SVGAGI. The CDR3 runs to 16 residues. The CDR3 here is CAGSYSRGGSNQPQHF. The CDR3 DNA sequence: TGTGCCGGCAGTTACTCAAGGGGAGGGAGCAATCAGCCCCAGCATTTT.

The rearrangement links TRBV5-1 to TRBJ2-5; D is undetermined. The CDR3 covers 15 residues. Trimming pared 4 bases from V and 0 bases from J, leaving 13 bases between. CDR1 is SGHRS, CDR2 YFSETQ, per germline. The CDR3 here is CASSRLGGYQETQYF. The CDR3 DNA reads as TGCGCCAGCAGCCGCCTTGGTGGGTACCAAGAGACCCAGTACTTC.

At least ten counts were recorded for this clonotype. The rearrangement uses TRBV20-1 and TRBJ2-7; D gene uncertain. Per the germline V gene, CDR1 is DFQATT and CDR2 is SNEGSKA (reference sequence). The CDR3 length is 16 residues. V was trimmed by 2 bases and J by 0 bases, leaving 17 bases between them. DNA for the CDR3: TGCAGTGCTAGATATGACCCCCCGGGCAGCTCCTACGAGCAGTACTTC. Protein sequence: CSARYDPPGSSYEQYF.

V usage is TRBV12-5 and J usage is TRBJ2-7; 8 bases are a match to TRBD1. Germline CDR1 is LGHNT and CDR2 is FRNRAP. The CDR3 is 15 amino acids. The J segment lost 1 base and the V segment lost 3 bases, leaving 5 bases of the junction unmatched. In nucleotides, the CDR3 is TGTGCTAGTGGTTTCGTAAGGGACAGGTCCTACGAGCAGTACTTC. Translation gives CASGFVRDRSYEQYF. Full variable domain (remainder filled in from reference TRBV12-5 and TRBJ2-7): DARVTQTPRHKVTEMGQEVTMRCQPILGHNTVFWYRQTMMQGLELLAYFRNRAPLDDSGMPKDRFSAEMPDATLATLKIQPSEPRDSAVYFCASGFVRDRSYEQYFGPGTRLTVT.

The CDR3: CASSLGAAGDNEQFF. The CDR3 nucleotides are TGTGCCAGCAGCTTAGGAGCCGCAGGGGACAATGAGCAGTTCTTC. The chain has TRBV11-2 and TRBJ2-1; D possibly corresponds to TRBD1 (6 bases). The CDR3 is made up of 15 amino acids. The V end was cut by 1 base, the J end by 5 bases, with 12 bases between. From germline, CDR1 is SGHAT and CDR2 FQNNGV.

Ten or more counts support this clonotype. The rearrangement joins TRBV7-9 to TRBJ2-5; 8 nucleotides match TRBD2. Per the germline V gene, CDR1 is SEHNR and CDR2 is FQNEAQ (reference sequence). The CDR3 length is 15 residues. Losses at the gene ends were 4 bases for V and 3 bases for J; bases not matched to a gene: 7. In DNA, the CDR3 is TGTGCCAGCAGCTCCAGCGGGGGTGGTAAAGAGACCCAGTACTTC. It translates to CASSSSGGGKETQYF.

This clonotype came up many times. The V and J genes are TRBV29-1 and TRBJ1-2; D may be TRBD1 (5 bases). This CDR3 spans 13 amino acids. Trimming pared 8 bases from V and 2 bases from J, leaving 15 bases between. Germline V lookup: CDR1 SQVTM, CDR2 ANQGSEA. The CDR3 coding sequence is TGCAGCACGACAGCAAACCGGAACTATGGCTACACCTTC. This encodes CSTTANRNYGYTF.

The chain has TRBV5-1 and TRBJ2-3; D ambiguous. Trimming took 0 bases from V and 4 from J, leaving 6 bases between them. This CDR3 has 13 residues. Germline lookup yields CDR1 SGHRS and CDR2 YFSETQ. The CDR3 region has the DNA TGCGCCAGCAGCTTGGCCTGGCCAGATACGCAGTATTTT. Residues: CASSLAWPDTQYF.

The table lists this clonotype with a few counts. The CDR3 nucleotides read TGTGCCAGCAGTGAATACAGGGTTGGCACTGAAGCTTTCTTT. Protein product: CASSEYRVGTEAFF. This chain joins TRBV6-1 and TRBJ1-1, with D tentatively TRBD1 (6 bases). The germline gives CDR1 MNHNS, CDR2 SASEGT. Trimming pared 2 bases from V and 4 bases from J, leaving 11 bases between. The CDR3 runs 14 residues.

This clonotype was counted between two and nine times. V and J are TRBV7-9 and TRBJ1-2; TRBD1 matches 7 bases. CDR1 is SEHNR and CDR2 is FQNEAQ in the germline V gene (reference sequence). This CDR3 has 15 amino acids. V shed 5 bases, J shed 8 bases, and the junction held 14 bases outside the gene matches. CDR3: CASSPARQGVVGYTF. The CDR3 nucleotides read TGTGCCAGCAGCCCTGCCCGACAGGGTGTAGTCGGCTACACCTTC.